The 3 T cell receptor beta chains presented below share a single source sample, sequenced in a study of spatial heterogeneity in lung cancer. Time point meaning: sample taken at primary tumor resection. In TCRdb, the 5' RACE reads were re-called with MiXCR into one record per CDR3 protein. The sample has 30,000 to 45,000 distinct CDR3 sequences, about 7% seen once; the top ten hold approximately 29%. This material consisted of PBMCs, taken at surgery. These receptors all stem from a female donor with early-stage non-small cell lung cancer.

The rearrangement joins TRBV10-3 to TRBJ2-7; 7 bases map to TRBD1. Germline CDR1 reads ENHRY; CDR2 reads SYGVKD. CDR3 length: 13 amino acids. Germline trimming cut 5 bases from V and 2 bases from J; bases unmatched to any gene: 3. CDR3 DNA: TGTGCCATCAGTATGACAGGGACCTACGAGCAGTACTTC. Translation: CAISMTGTYEQYF.

With respect to this clonotype: Given a much more abundant clone one base away, this may be a read error. This rearrangement joins TRBV20-1 to TRBJ1-1; D unclear. Germline V gives CDR1 DFQATT, CDR2 SNEGSKA (reference sequence). V lost 3 bases, J lost 4 bases, and 12 bases lay in between. The CDR3 covers 13 residues. The CDR3 loop is CSASSWETTEAFF. The CDR3 DNA sequence: TGCAGTGCTAGTTCGTGGGAGACCACTGAAGCTTTCTTT.

This clonotype has a handful of counts. This may be a read error: a much more frequent sequence differs by one nucleotide. The chain couples TRBV5-8 to TRBJ1-1; the D is unclear. Trimming stripped 3 bases from V and 8 bases from J, with 20 bases between. CDR1 and CDR2 (germline): SGHTS, YDEGEE. CDR3 length: 15 residues. The CDR3 DNA is TGTGCCAGCAGCTATCGAGACAAGTCGGCCCGAGAAGCTTTCTTT. It codes for CASSYRDKSAREAFF.